One sample yielded the 15 T cell receptor beta chains listed below, sequenced in a study of OX40 agonist ivuxolimab in advanced cancers. The method was immunoSEQ multiplex PCR; TCRdb's version includes in-frame clones alone and lacks a portion of them. The sample yields around 23,000 clones, 77% seen once. The specimen comprised CD4+ or CD8+ T cells sorted from blood, sampled in a trial of the OX40 agonist ivuxolimab. These receptors all stem from an adult with an advanced solid tumor such as melanoma, head and neck, liver or kidney cancer.

This chain links TRBV9 with TRBJ2-1, with 9 positions matching TRBD2. V lost 3 bases, J lost 2 bases, and 6 bases stayed unmatched. The CDR3 extends over 16 amino acids. In germline, CDR1 is SGDLS, CDR2 YYNGEE. CDR3 DNA sequence: TGTGCCAGCAGCGGCCTTCTAGCGGGGACCTACAATGAGCAGTTCTTC. Amino acid sequence: CASSGLLAGTYNEQFF.

As to this clone: The same CDR3 arises from other DNA sequences in this sample as well. The rearrangement joins TRBV4-3 to TRBJ2-7, with D possibly being TRBD2 (6 bases). CDR3 length: 14 amino acids. The V and J ends lost 0 bases and 4 bases respectively, with 10 bases between them. CDR1 LGHNA and CDR2 YSLEER come from the germline V gene. CDR3 coding DNA: TGCGCCAGCAGCCAAGATCTTGGGGGGTACGAGCAGTACTTC. Its translation is CASSQDLGGYEQYF.

V and J are TRBV30 and TRBJ1-3; D ambiguous. Trimming took off 7 bases at V and 4 bases at J, with 14 bases between the two ends. Per the germline V gene, CDR1 is GTSNPN and CDR2 is SVGIG (reference sequence). The CDR3 has 13 residues. The CDR3 nucleotides are TGTGCCTCGGCCCGGCCGAGGGGAAACACCATATATTTT. The encoded protein is CASARPRGNTIYF.

This clone was observed once. The chain recombines TRBV4-1 with TRBJ1-2, with D possibly matching TRBD1 (6 bases). Germline values: CDR1 MGHRA, CDR2 YSYEKL. Between the trimmed V and J ends, which lost 0 bases and 5 bases, there was a span of 13 bases. The CDR3 loop spans 15 amino acids. The CDR3 reads CASSQDQGPSYGYTF. CDR3 in DNA: TGCGCCAGCAGCCAAGATCAGGGGCCCTCGTATGGCTACACCTTC.

In the case of this clone: Because the CDR3's place on the DNA is in doubt, the DNA is left out and the CDR3 is given as listed by TCRdb. This sequence joins TRBV21-1 and TRBJ1-6; the D call TRBD1 from the table was never checked on the DNA. TRBV21-1 is a pseudogene segment. The CDR3 comprises 17 residues, both ends counted. This CDR3 is CASRTVGTGSHNSPLHF.

Here the CDR3 reads CASSEDRHFDSNTEAFF. DNA of the CDR3: TGCGCCAGCAGCGAGGACAGGCACTTCGATTCTAACACTGAAGCTTTCTTT. This chain connects TRBV4-3 to TRBJ1-1; 7 bases are shared with TRBD1. The CDR3 contains 17 residues. In germline, CDR1 is LGHNA, CDR2 YSLEER. With 5 bases clipped from V and 2 bases from J, the junction kept 14 bases outside the gene matches.

The genes are TRBV27 and TRBJ2-7; D is perhaps TRBD1 (5 bases). This CDR3 has 14 residues. Trimming removed 1 base at V and 9 bases at J, with 16 bases between. Germline V lookup: CDR1 MNHEY, CDR2 SMNVEV (reference sequence). The CDR3, as DNA: TGTGCCAGCAGTTTATTCCCTGACAGATCCGGGCAGTACTTC. Its translation is CASSLFPDRSGQYF.

The chain combines TRBV4-3 with TRBJ1-6; D unclear. With 0 bases removed from V and 0 bases from J, the gap between germline ends came to 6 bases. Germline lookup yields CDR1 LGHNA and CDR2 YSLEER. The CDR3 has 16 amino acids. In DNA, the CDR3 is TGCGCCAGCAGCCAAGACAGTAGCTCCTATAATTCACCCCTCCACTTT. The encoded protein is CASSQDSSSYNSPLHF.

In its sample, this clone was seen a few times. This rearrangement joins TRBV10-3 to TRBJ1-6; TRBD1 matches at 10 bases. Trimming cost V 0 bases and J 6 bases; bases outside gene matches: 11. This CDR3 contains 19 residues. Germline values: CDR1 ENHRY, CDR2 SYGVKD. The CDR3: CAISESVGQGPGGNSPLHF. DNA of the CDR3: TGTGCCATCAGTGAGTCAGTGGGACAGGGGCCGGGAGGTAATTCACCCCTCCACTTT.

Judged by abundance, this clone is medium-sized (0.01 to 0.1%). V and J are TRBV12-5 and TRBJ2-7; TRBD1 matches at 9 bases. This CDR3 is built from 14 residues. Germline values: CDR1 LGHNT, CDR2 FRNRAP. J gave up 3 bases and V 6 bases, and 6 bases lay outside the gene matches. This chain's CDR3 is CASGETGGGYEQYF. The CDR3 DNA reads as TGTGCTAGTGGCGAGACAGGGGGAGGCTACGAGCAGTACTTC.

The chain joins TRBV6-5 to TRBJ1-3, with D maybe TRBD1 (6 bases). Germline V CDR1 and CDR2: MNHEY, SVGAGI. V was shortened by 4 bases and J by 1 base, with 8 bases between the two germline ends. There are 14 residues in the CDR3. CDR3 sequence (DNA): TGTGCCAGCAGTTTCGGGACATCTGGAAACACCATATATTTT. Its translation: CASSFGTSGNTIYF.

This chain uses TRBV27 with TRBJ2-5, with D perhaps matching TRBD1 or TRBD2 (5 bases each). V was shortened by 5 bases and J by 3 bases, with 10 bases between the two germline ends. CDR1 and CDR2 (germline): MNHEY, SMNVEV (reference sequence). CDR3 length: 13 residues. This CDR3 reads CASSPGPEETQYF. As DNA, the CDR3 is TGTGCCAGCAGTCCGGGACCGGAAGAGACCCAGTACTTC.

The J gene is TRBJ2-3, the V gene TRBV4-3; 7 bases are a match to TRBD2. V dropped 0 bases and J dropped 2; count of bases not matched to a gene: 17. The germline gives CDR1 LGHNA, CDR2 YSLEER. This CDR3 spans 20 amino acids. This CDR3 is CASSQDTAPGAGDNTDTQYF. CDR3 nucleotides: TGCGCCAGCAGCCAAGACACGGCCCCGGGCGCGGGGGATAACACAGATACGCAGTATTTT.

The chain uses TRBV9 and TRBJ2-5; D may be TRBD1 (5 bases). The CDR3 consists of 15 residues. Deletions cut 3 bases from V and 1 base from J, with 13 bases between. The germline V gene has CDR1 SGDLS and CDR2 YYNGEE. The CDR3 sequence is CASSAQTALQETQYF. Here the CDR3 DNA reads TGTGCCAGCAGCGCACAGACAGCACTCCAAGAGACCCAGTACTTC.

The chain is built from TRBV7-9 and TRBJ1-3; D unclear. The CDR3 loop spans 15 amino acids. Germline CDR1 reads SEHNR; CDR2 reads FQNEAQ (reference sequence). V was pared by 5 bases and J by 0 bases, with 11 bases between. This chain's CDR3 is CASSRGPISGNTIYF. CDR3 coding DNA: TGTGCCAGCAGCCGTGGACCAATCTCTGGAAACACCATATATTTT.